The 18 T cell receptor beta chains below were found in one sample sequenced in a study of blood T cell repertoires in COVID-19. Clones were read by immunoSEQ multiplex PCR, and TCRdb kept only the in-frame ones, dropping some. The sample contains 150,000 to 200,000 clones, 80% to 90% of which appear only once. The sequenced material came from PBMCs or T cells enriched from blood (not recorded which). Source of these receptors: a woman between 18 and 30 years old who had recovered from COVID-19.

This clone appeared a single time. The chain is built from TRBV30 and TRBJ2-1; 9 positions agree with TRBD2. Germline V gene data show CDR1 as GTSNPN and CDR2 as SVGIG (reference sequence). V dropped 3 bases and J dropped 5; count of bases not matched to a gene: 11. This CDR3 comprises 16 residues. DNA of the CDR3: TGTGCCTGGAGGGGAATCCCGGGACTAGCTGACAATGAGCAGTTCTTC. Translation gives CAWRGIPGLADNEQFF.

This chain uses TRBV19 with TRBJ2-1; the match to TRBD2 covers 8 bases. This CDR3 contains 16 residues. Trimming took 6 bases from V and 7 from J; bases not matched to a gene: 14. Germline loops: CDR1 LNHDA, CDR2 SQIVND (reference sequence). CDR3 loop: CASSFNRAGARNEQFF. DNA for the CDR3: TGTGCCAGTAGCTTTAACCGAGCGGGGGCTAGGAATGAGCAGTTCTTC.

V gene TRBV6-2 or TRBV6-3 combines with J gene TRBJ2-3; 8 nucleotides line up with TRBD1. CDR1 is MNHEY and CDR2 is SVGEGT in the germline V gene. J lost 2 bases, V lost 4 bases, and 8 bases had no gene match. CDR3 size: 16 residues. The CDR3 DNA follows: TGTGCCAGCAGTTTCGGACAGGGCAGGCTCACAGATACGCAGTATTTT. Its protein product is CASSFGQGRLTDTQYF.

This chain links TRBV2 with TRBJ1-4; D unclear. The germline V gene encodes CDR1 SNHLY and CDR2 FYNNEI. Between the trimmed V and J ends, which lost 6 bases and 4 bases, there was a span of 6 bases. The CDR3 covers 12 residues. In nucleotides, the CDR3 is TGTGCCAGCAGAACAGTTAATGAAAAACTGTTTTTT. Its translation is CASRTVNEKLFF.

This clone showed up just a few times. The rearrangement links TRBV6-6 to TRBJ1-5, with D possibly TRBD1 on 5 matching bases. V was clipped by 5 bases and J by 3 bases, with 11 bases between them. This CDR3 comprises 14 residues. CDR1 and CDR2 (germline): MNHNY, SVGAGI (reference sequence). The CDR3 coding sequence is TGTGCCAGCAGTGGCGGGGGGACCAATCAGCCCCAGCATTTT. Encoded protein: CASSGGGTNQPQHF.

The chain links TRBV28 to TRBJ1-1, with a possible D match to TRBD1 (6 bases). Germline V gives CDR1 MDHEN, CDR2 SYDVKM. The CDR3 covers 13 residues. Trimming took 5 bases from V and 1 from J, leaving 8 bases between them. CDR3 in amino acids: CASSMTGNTEAFF. CDR3 nucleotides: TGTGCCAGCAGTATGACAGGGAACACTGAAGCTTTCTTT.

The chain recombines TRBV10-2 with TRBJ2-7, with a possible D match to TRBD1 (5 bases). V lost 4 bases to trimming and J lost 6 bases, with 10 bases between them. Per the germline V gene, CDR1 is WSHSY and CDR2 is SAAADI. The CDR3 has 12 residues. DNA for the CDR3: TGCGCCAGCAGTGGCATGGGGCGCGAGCAGTACTTC. This gives the protein CASSGMGREQYF.

CDR3: CASSPSGANVLTF. CDR3 nucleotide sequence: TGTGCCAGCAGCCCGTCTGGGGCCAACGTCCTGACTTTC. The rearrangement joins TRBV9 to TRBJ2-6; D remains ambiguous. The CDR3 runs to 13 residues. With 4 bases removed from V and 1 base from J, the gap between germline ends came to 3 bases. CDR1 and CDR2 (germline): SGDLS, YYNGEE.

The V call is TRBV12-3 or TRBV12-4, the J call TRBJ2-7; 8 nucleotides line up with TRBD2. V lost 6 bases, J lost 2 bases, and 3 bases stayed unmatched. The CDR3 is 13 residues long. The CDR3: CASSPGGTYEQYF. Written as DNA, the CDR3 is TGTGCCAGCAGCCCGGGGGGGACCTACGAGCAGTACTTC.

The V and J genes are TRBV10-1 and TRBJ1-5, with a tentative D call TRBD1 (5 bases). The CDR3 runs to 18 residues. Germline V gives CDR1 WNHNN, CDR2 SYGVQD (reference sequence). The V end lost 3 bases, the J end lost 0 bases, and 18 bases lay between the germline ends. CDR3: CASSDGDSVGGSNQPQHF. The CDR3 bases are TGCGCCAGCAGTGACGGAGATAGTGTGGGGGGTAGCAATCAGCCCCAGCATTTT.

This clone was found a few times. This chain connects TRBV7-2 to TRBJ1-1; tentatively, D is TRBD1 (6 bases). Trimming cost V 1 base and J 1 base, with 10 bases left between them. The CDR3 is 15 amino acids. CDR1 and CDR2 from the germline V gene are SGHTA and FQGNSA. CDR3 DNA: TGTGCCAGCAGCTTAGTTTGGGGGCAGAACACTGAAGCTTTCTTT. Its translation: CASSLVWGQNTEAFF.

The chain has TRBV19 and TRBJ1-1; perhaps TRBD1 as D (6 bases). V was clipped by 4 bases and J by 3 bases, with 9 bases between them. Germline assignment: CDR1 LNHDA and CDR2 SQIVND (reference sequence). The CDR3 is 13 amino acids. This chain's CDR3 is CASSSTGYTEAFF. CDR3 bases: TGTGCCAGTAGTAGTACAGGGTACACTGAAGCTTTCTTT.

The chain has TRBV6-4 and TRBJ2-5; D may be TRBD1 (5 bases). The germline V and J ends were trimmed by 3 bases and 1 base, with 9 bases remaining between them. Germline values: CDR1 MRHNA, CDR2 SNTAGT. The CDR3 is 14 amino acids. The CDR3 loop reads CASSEGPGQETQYF. CDR3 nucleotide sequence: TGTGCCAGCAGTGAGGGGCCAGGCCAAGAGACCCAGTACTTC.

This clone was counted once. The gene calls are TRBV2 and TRBJ2-3, with TRBD1 matching over 7 bases. Trimming took 6 bases from V and 2 from J; bases not matched to a gene: 5. Germline assignment: CDR1 SNHLY and CDR2 FYNNEI. The CDR3 is made up of 14 amino acids. The CDR3 DNA reads as TGTGCCAGCAGGAACAGGGGTTTCACAGATACGCAGTATTTT. Translation gives CASRNRGFTDTQYF.

The rearrangement links TRBV2 to TRBJ1-5; D is ambiguous. The CDR3 extends over 13 amino acids. Trimming cost V 8 bases and J 0 bases, with 8 bases left between them. CDR1 is SNHLY, CDR2 FYNNEI, per germline. CDR3 in amino acids: CASGGNSNQPQHF. The DNA for the CDR3 is TGTGCCAGCGGAGGGAATAGCAATCAGCCCCAGCATTTT.

The V call is TRBV7-2, the J call TRBJ1-5; 8 nucleotides agree with TRBD1. Germline V gives CDR1 SGHTA, CDR2 FQGNSA. The ends lost 1 base at V and 4 bases at J; junction bases unmatched: 12. This CDR3 has 18 residues. The CDR3 nucleotides read TGTGCCAGCAGCTTAGAAAGTCAGGGGGCGAGGCCTAATCAGCCCCAGCATTTT. Amino acids: CASSLESQGARPNQPQHF.

The genes are TRBV5-8 and TRBJ1-1; no reliable D call. Germline V gene lookup returns CDR1 SGHTS and CDR2 YDEGEE. This CDR3 spans 11 amino acids. V was clipped by 4 bases and J by 7 bases, with 8 bases between them. The CDR3 loop is CASSPISEAFF. CDR3 DNA: TGTGCCAGCAGCCCGATCAGTGAAGCTTTCTTT.

The chain uses TRBV29-1 and TRBJ1-2, with 7 bases matching TRBD1. J lost 3 bases, V lost 0 bases, and 1 base had no gene match. In germline, CDR1 is SQVTM, CDR2 ANQGSEA. The CDR3 extends over 13 amino acids. For the CDR3, the DNA is TGCAGCGTTGAAGATCAGGGGGACTATGGCTACACCTTC. Its protein product is CSVEDQGDYGYTF.